The source of this T cell receptor beta chain is a study of neurological immune-mediated disorders. Overall study context: Among the roughly 35 patients with multiple sclerosis, some 31 were relapsing-remitting, while 3 were secondary progressive. Study-level results: Healthy controls had more TCR clonal expansion than multiple sclerosis, which showed the least, whereas HTLV-1-associated myelopathy showed the most.

Unsorted libraries were generated from 2 million PBMCs. These cells had been stored in RNAlater at -80 C. This clonotype was observed a handful of times. The antigen remains unidentified. This CDR3 has 14 amino acids. V was pared by 3 bases and J by 3 bases, with 13 bases between. Per germline, CDR1 SGHRS and CDR2 YFSETQ. TCRdb recomputed calls from the 5' RACE reads with MiXCR, one row per CDR3 protein. The table shows around 62,000 distinct CDR3 sequences, with 4.1% occurring only once. The rearrangement links TRBV5-1 to TRBJ2-7; D remains unclear. Sequences were obtained from PBMCs. This sequence was found in a middle-aged man with multiple sclerosis. This CDR3 reads CASSWSAPGYEQYF. In DNA, the CDR3 is TGCGCCAGCAGCTGGTCGGCCCCCGGCTACGAGCAGTACTTC.